The 23 T cell receptor beta chains listed next were all sequenced from one sample in a study of blood T cells in healthy people across ages. The second PCR ran about 6 to 12 cycles with a sample-barcoded 5' primer and J-beta primers. TCRdb passed the 5' RACE reads through MiXCR, listing each CDR3 protein once. The table records 700,000 to 900,000 distinct CDR3 sequences, around 25% of them present only once. These data were likewise used in another study, on T cells of mothers and their children.

The material sequenced was blood. Source of these receptors: a boy under 18 in good health.

This clonotype was counted a few times. The chain couples TRBV6-6 to TRBJ2-7; 7 nucleotides agree with TRBD1. Germline CDR1 and CDR2: MNHNY and SVGAGI (reference sequence). J was trimmed by 2 bases and V by 4 bases; bases with no gene match: 11. The CDR3 runs to 16 residues. CDR3 nucleotides: TGTGCCAGCAGTTCTCTCCGGGACAGCGCTACCTACGAGCAGTACTTC. Encoded protein: CASSSLRDSATYEQYF.

This clonotype has more than one count but fewer than ten. The chain employs TRBV6-6 and TRBJ2-5; 11 nucleotides line up with TRBD1. The J call may be mistaken, given a closer DNA end match to TRBJ2-7. The CDR3 covers 15 residues. CDR1 and CDR2 from the germline V gene are MNHNY and SVGAGI (reference sequence). In DNA form, the CDR3 reads TGTGCCAGCAGTTACAGGGACAGGGGGTCCTACGAGCAGTACTTC. Protein product: CASSYRDRGSYEQYF.

The chain has TRBV6-6 and TRBJ1-4, with 7 bases fitting TRBD1. The CDR3 length is 12 residues. Germline V gene data show CDR1 as MNHNY and CDR2 as SVGAGI (reference sequence). The V and J ends lost 5 bases and 14 bases, in that order; junction bases with no gene match: 8. The CDR3 nucleotides are TGTGCCAGCAGTAAAAGGGACAGCAACCTGTTTTTT. It codes for CASSKRDSNLFF.

The CDR3 DNA follows: TGTGCCAGCAGTTACGATCAGCGCTCGTCTTTCTTT. Its protein is CASSYDQRSSFF. The chain couples TRBV6-5 to TRBJ1-1; D uncertain. The CDR3 contains 12 residues. Germline assignment: CDR1 MNHEY and CDR2 SVGAGI. Trimming shortened V by 2 bases and J by 12 bases, and 13 bases separated the two germline ends.

There are a few counts of this clonotype. This chain joins TRBV12-3 or TRBV12-4 and TRBJ2-5; TRBD1 might be the D (6 bases). The V end was cut by 7 bases, the J end by 3 bases, with 12 bases between. This CDR3 comprises 13 residues. This CDR3 reads CASTRTEKETQYF. The CDR3 region has the DNA TGTGCCAGCACCAGGACAGAGAAAGAGACCCAGTACTTC.

The gene calls are TRBV12-3 or TRBV12-4 and TRBJ2-5, with a weak D call TRBD2 (6 bases). This CDR3 comprises 14 residues. V lost 8 bases, J lost 1 base, and 14 bases lay in between. For the CDR3, the DNA is TGTGCCAGCGGGGAACAGGAGGGCCAAGAGACCCAGTACTTC. This codes for CASGEQEGQETQYF.

The chain recombines TRBV12-3 or TRBV12-4 with TRBJ2-3; D possibly matches TRBD1 or TRBD2 (5 bases each). The CDR3 contains 15 residues. V lost 5 bases to trimming and J lost 4 bases, with 16 bases between them. CDR3 residues: CASSLSVGRADTQYF. CDR3 sequence (DNA): TGTGCCAGCAGTCTTAGCGTGGGGCGCGCAGATACGCAGTATTTT.

The rearrangement uses TRBV9 and TRBJ2-1, with D maybe TRBD1 (5 bases). There are 14 residues in the CDR3. CDR1 SGDLS and CDR2 YYNGEE come from the germline V gene. Trimming removed 3 bases at V and 8 bases at J, with 15 bases between. CDR3 in DNA: TGTGCCAGCAGCGGATATGATTGGGGCCATGAGCAGTTCTTC. Translated, it gives CASSGYDWGHEQFF.

This clonotype occurred a few times. The chain combines TRBV27 with TRBJ2-4; 8 bases fit TRBD1. The CDR3 sequence is 15 residues long. CDR1 is MNHEY and CDR2 is SMNVEV in the germline V gene (reference sequence). V lost 6 bases and J lost 4; bases outside the gene matches: 8. This CDR3 reads CASSSPGGGKNIQYF. CDR3 in DNA: TGTGCCAGCAGCTCACCAGGGGGCGGTAAAAACATTCAGTACTTC.

This clonotype was seen a handful of times. V gene TRBV5-1 combines with J gene TRBJ1-2, with D possibly being TRBD1 (6 bases). Germline V CDR1 and CDR2: SGHRS, YFSETQ. The V and J ends lost 4 bases and 2 bases respectively, with 12 bases between them. The CDR3 sequence is 14 residues long. This CDR3 is CASSTHRDNYGYTF. For the CDR3, the DNA is TGCGCCAGCAGCACCCACAGGGACAACTATGGCTACACCTTC.

This clonotype has only a few counts. This sequence joins TRBV20-1 and TRBJ1-1; D call uncertain. From germline, CDR1 is DFQATT and CDR2 SNEGSKA (reference sequence). The CDR3 spans 13 residues. V was clipped by 3 bases and J by 6 bases, with 14 bases between them. The CDR3 spells CSASRQALAEAFF. The CDR3 DNA follows: TGCAGTGCTAGCAGGCAGGCTTTGGCTGAAGCTTTCTTT.

This clonotype was recorded at least ten times. This rearrangement joins TRBV10-3 to TRBJ2-5, with D perhaps matching TRBD1 (6 bases). Germline V lookup: CDR1 ENHRY, CDR2 SYGVKD. V shed 5 bases and J shed 5 bases, with 15 bases lying between them. There are 14 residues in the CDR3. As DNA, the CDR3 is TGTGCCATCAGTCTCAGGGGCGAGGGGGAGACCCAGTACTTC. The encoded protein is CAISLRGEGETQYF.

V gene TRBV28 combines with J gene TRBJ2-7, with a tentative D call TRBD1 (5 bases). The germline CDR1 and CDR2 sequences are MDHEN and SYDVKM. The CDR3 sequence is 15 residues long. The V end lost 5 bases, the J end lost 0 bases, and 14 bases lay between the germline ends. The CDR3 sequence is CASSARGWSSYEQYF. The CDR3 nucleotides read TGTGCCAGCAGTGCTAGGGGATGGAGCTCCTACGAGCAGTACTTC.

The sample holds a few counts of this clonotype. This chain joins TRBV7-9 and TRBJ1-4; TRBD1 is a possible D gene (5 bases). The CDR3 runs 16 residues. The germline V and J ends were trimmed by 5 bases and 0 bases, with 13 bases remaining between them. Germline CDR1 SEHNR, CDR2 FQNEAQ (reference sequence). This CDR3 reads CASSTLGVTTNEKLFF. CDR3 nucleotides: TGTGCCAGCAGCACACTAGGGGTGACAACTAATGAAAAACTGTTTTTT.

The V gene is TRBV7-3, the J gene TRBJ2-1; D not certain. Matching the DNA end better, TRBJ2-7 makes the J call doubtful. This CDR3 spans 14 amino acids. The germline gives CDR1 SGHTA, CDR2 FQGTGA. CDR3 in amino acids: CASSPSGPRGEQYF. The CDR3 nucleotides read TGTGCCAGCAGCCCCTCCGGGCCGAGAGGCGAGCAGTACTTC.

This clonotype has more than one count but fewer than ten. The rearrangement joins TRBV6-1 to TRBJ2-1, with 12 bases that match TRBD2. The junction had 11 bases not matched to a gene; V was cut back by 6 bases and J by 5 bases. Germline V gives CDR1 MNHNS, CDR2 SASEGT. CDR3 length: 17 amino acids. The CDR3 coding sequence is TGTGCCAGCAGACGACTAGCGGGGGTTGGGACGGACAATGAGCAGTTCTTC. This codes for CASRRLAGVGTDNEQFF.

The rearrangement uses TRBV18 and TRBJ2-5, with 7 nucleotides matching TRBD1. CDR1 is KGHSH, CDR2 LQKENI, per germline. This CDR3 spans 15 amino acids. The V segment lost 3 bases and the J segment 3 bases; nucleotides outside the gene matches: 7. In nucleotides, the CDR3 is TGTGCCAGCTCACCTAATACCGGGACAGAAGAGACCCAGTACTTC. It encodes CASSPNTGTEETQYF.

J is TRBJ2-1 and V is TRBV7-3; D not resolved. The CDR3 spans 13 residues. The germline gives CDR1 SGHTA, CDR2 FQGTGA. Trimming left V 1 base short and J 8 bases short, with 9 bases between. In nucleotides, the CDR3 is TGTGCCAGCAGCTTAATGTCGGGCGATGAGCAGTTCTTC. It codes for CASSLMSGDEQFF.

The chain is built from TRBV4-1 and TRBJ2-7, with D perhaps TRBD2 (5 bases). This CDR3 is built from 18 residues. The germline gives CDR1 MGHRA, CDR2 YSYEKL. V lost 1 base and J lost 2, with 21 bases in between. The CDR3 DNA reads TGCGCCAGCAGCCAAGGGGCGGCTATCGAGGGCCTAACCTACGAGCAGTACTTC. Protein product: CASSQGAAIEGLTYEQYF.

The chain links TRBV10-2 to TRBJ2-5; 13 nucleotides agree with TRBD2. Germline V CDR1 and CDR2: WSHSY, SAAADI. This CDR3 is 17 amino acids long. Trimming at V came to 8 bases and at J to 2 bases, leaving 11 bases not matched to a gene. The CDR3 coding sequence is TGCGCCAGCTCCGGGACTAGCGGGGCCGTAATTCAAGAGACCCAGTACTTC. Translated: CASSGTSGAVIQETQYF.

The gene calls are TRBV5-5 and TRBJ1-2; D is unclear. This CDR3 has 14 amino acids. The V end lost 4 bases, the J end lost 3 bases, and 13 bases lay between the germline ends. Germline-derived CDR1 and CDR2 are SGHKS and YYEKEE (reference sequence). Here the CDR3 DNA reads TGTGCCAGCAGCGCCGACGCTGACGACTATGGCTACACCTTC. Its protein is CASSADADDYGYTF. Using reference TRBV5-5 and TRBJ1-2 for the parts outside the CDR3, the full variable domain is DAGVTQSPTHLIKTRGQQVTLRCSPISGHKSVSWYQQVLGQGPQFIFQYYEKEERGRGNFPDRFSARQFPNYSSELNVNALLLGDSALYLCASSADADDYGYTFGSGTRLTVV.

This clonotype turned up a few times. The chain is built from TRBV7-9 and TRBJ1-2; 8 nucleotides line up with TRBD1. The CDR3 loop spans 13 amino acids. Germline loops: CDR1 SEHNR, CDR2 FQNEAQ (reference sequence). V lost 4 bases, J lost 8 bases, and 6 bases stayed unmatched. The CDR3 bases are TGTGCCAGCAGCTCTAATGGACAGGGAGGCTACACCTTC. Translated, it gives CASSSNGQGGYTF.

This chain joins TRBV29-1 and TRBJ1-2, with D possibly matching TRBD1 (5 bases). CDR3 length: 15 amino acids. Germline V lookup: CDR1 SQVTM, CDR2 ANQGSEA. V gave up 6 bases and J gave up 4 bases, with 21 bases separating them. CDR3: CSVCRDQTGAYGYTF. In nucleotides, the CDR3 is TGCAGCGTCTGCCGGGACCAAACCGGGGCCTATGGCTACACCTTC.